This TCR beta chain emerged from a study of OX40 agonist ivuxolimab in advanced cancers. Study details: Patients took ivuxolimab, an agonistic anti-OX40 (CD134) antibody.

Points on this clone: Its antigen is not known.

Study-level points and caveats: At 0.1 to 3.0 mg/kg and by week 6, clonal expansion occurred in CD4+ and CD8+ blood T cells.

Germline lookup yields CDR1 SGHDN and CDR2 FVKESK. V lost 1 base, J lost 8 bases, and 20 bases lay in between. The CDR3 sequence is 16 residues long. Profiling relied on immunoSEQ multiplex PCR, and the TCRdb table lists in-frame clones only, not all of them. The profile shows under 25,000 clones, roughly 84% of them singletons. This clonotype was sampled from an adult with an advanced solid tumor such as melanoma, head and neck, liver or kidney cancer. The source material was CD4+ or CD8+ T cells sorted from blood, sampled in a trial of the OX40 agonist ivuxolimab. The genes are TRBV14 and TRBJ1-2, with D hard to call. The CDR3 bases are TGTGCCAGCAGCCAAGGGGCCAGAAGTTTCGCGAGAGGCTACACCTTC. It codes for CASSQGARSFARGYTF.